The 14 T cell receptor beta chains below all came from one sample that was sequenced in a study of blood T cell repertoires in COVID-19. Profiled with immunoSEQ multiplex PCR; TCRdb holds only in-frame clones, not every one. Of some 35,000 clones listed, approximately 90% are singletons. Sequencing was performed on peripheral blood. Every receptor here comes from a human donor in a cohort sampled during active COVID-19.

This chain connects TRBV18 to TRBJ1-2; 9 bases align to TRBD1. The ends lost 3 bases at V and 8 bases at J; junction bases unmatched: 4. CDR1 KGHSH and CDR2 LQKENI come from the germline V gene. The CDR3 totals 13 residues. Written as DNA, the CDR3 is TGTGCCAGCTCACCTGGGACAGGGAACGGCTACACCTTC. The encoded protein is CASSPGTGNGYTF.

V gene TRBV4-1 combines with J gene TRBJ2-1; the D is unclear. There are 17 residues in the CDR3. Germline CDR1 is MGHRA and CDR2 is YSYEKL. Trimming took off 0 bases at V and 9 bases at J, with 21 bases between the two ends. CDR3 nucleotides: TGCGCCAGCAGCCAAGATCCGATAGAGGTTCGTTTACGTGAGCAGTTCTTC. Residues: CASSQDPIEVRLREQFF.

The J gene is TRBJ1-6, the V gene TRBV3-1 (or the pseudogene TRBV3-2), with a weak D call TRBD1 (5 bases). The CDR3 loop spans 14 amino acids. Trimming shortened V by 6 bases and J by 7 bases, and 13 bases separated the two germline ends. The germline V gene encodes CDR1 LGHDT and CDR2 YNNKEL (reference sequence). The CDR3 here is CASSNTGQNSPLHF. Written as DNA, the CDR3 is TGTGCCAGCAGTAACACAGGACAAAATTCACCCCTCCACTTT.

The V and J genes are TRBV12-3 or TRBV12-4 and TRBJ2-2; D is undetermined. This CDR3 has 12 amino acids. Trimming took 4 bases from V and 5 from J, leaving 5 bases between them. The CDR3 sequence is CASSSSTGELFF. CDR3 in DNA: TGTGCCAGCAGTTCTTCTACCGGGGAGCTGTTTTTT.

V and J are TRBV27 and TRBJ2-7; D is perhaps TRBD2 (6 bases). Per the germline V gene, CDR1 is MNHEY and CDR2 is SMNVEV (reference sequence). The V and J ends lost 5 bases and 2 bases respectively, with 22 bases between them. This CDR3 has 17 amino acids. As DNA, the CDR3 is TGTGCCAGCAGTCTTTCAAAAATTAGCGGAGGGGCCTACGAGCAGTACTTC. Its protein is CASSLSKISGGAYEQYF.

This chain uses TRBV9 with TRBJ2-7; 13 bases are a match to TRBD2. This CDR3 contains 15 residues. Per the germline V gene, CDR1 is SGDLS and CDR2 is YYNGEE. V shed 4 bases and J 5 bases; nucleotides not matched to a gene: 6. The CDR3 loop is CASSPGTSGVDEQYF. The DNA for the CDR3 is TGTGCCAGCAGCCCCGGGACTAGCGGGGTTGACGAGCAGTACTTC.

In the case of this clone: The same CDR3 also results from other DNA sequences found in this sample. This chain uses TRBV19 with TRBJ2-3, with TRBD2 identical over 13 bases. Germline V gene lookup returns CDR1 LNHDA and CDR2 SQIVND (reference sequence). Trimming at V came to 5 bases and at J to 7 bases, leaving 9 bases not matched to a gene. CDR3 length equals 16 residues. Written as DNA, the CDR3 is TGTGCCAGTAGTTCGAGAACTAGCGGGAGGGAAAATACGCAGTATTTT. It codes for CASSSRTSGRENTQYF.

The chain is built from TRBV11-3 and TRBJ2-2, with a tentative D call TRBD2 (6 bases). The germline V gene has CDR1 SGHNT and CDR2 YENEEA. Trimming shortened V by 5 bases and J by 4 bases, and 14 bases separated the two germline ends. The CDR3 runs 15 residues. The CDR3 region is CASSPGGALTGELFF. The CDR3 nucleotides are TGTGCCAGCAGCCCCGGAGGGGCTCTCACCGGGGAGCTGTTTTTT.

The chain joins TRBV6-1 to TRBJ1-5, with a possible D match to TRBD1 (6 bases). Looked up from germline, CDR1 is MNHNS and CDR2 is SASEGT. The germline V and J ends were trimmed by 1 base and 4 bases, with 17 bases remaining between them. CDR3 length: 17 amino acids. The CDR3 sequence is CASSEGTGTLTNQPQHF. The CDR3 DNA is TGTGCCAGCAGTGAAGGAACCGGGACACTCACAAATCAGCCCCAGCATTTT.

This clone was observed a handful of times. This chain joins TRBV9 and TRBJ2-5; 13 bases match TRBD2. From germline, CDR1 is SGDLS and CDR2 YYNGEE. The V segment lost 4 bases and the J segment 5 bases; nucleotides outside the gene matches: 2. The CDR3 is 14 residues long. CDR3 in DNA: TGTGCCAGCAGCCAGACTAGCGGGGGGGAGACCCAGTACTTC. It is translated as CASSQTSGGETQYF.

The chain is built from TRBV3-1 (or the pseudogene TRBV3-2) and TRBJ1-2; no definite D call. V shed 2 bases and J shed 6 bases, with 13 bases lying between them. CDR1 LGHDT and CDR2 YNNKEL come from the germline V gene (reference sequence). The CDR3 has 14 amino acids. The CDR3 coding sequence is TGTGCCAGCAGCCAACTCGGGGAGAGGAATGGCTACACCTTC. Protein product: CASSQLGERNGYTF.

This clone was counted between two and nine times. This rearrangement joins TRBV11-2 to TRBJ2-1; TRBD2 matches 8 bases. There are 12 residues in the CDR3. Germline V gene lookup returns CDR1 SGHAT and CDR2 FQNNGV. The V gene end was trimmed by 4 bases and the J gene end by 9 bases; junction bases not matched to a gene: 2. The CDR3 loop reads CASSSLAGEQFF. In nucleotides, the CDR3 is TGTGCCAGCAGCTCGCTAGCGGGTGAGCAGTTCTTC.

The V call is TRBV5-4, the J call TRBJ2-5; D unclear. The CDR3 is made up of 15 amino acids. Germline assignment: CDR1 SGHNT and CDR2 YYREEE (reference sequence). Trimming pared 3 bases from V and 5 bases from J, leaving 17 bases between. The chain's CDR3 is CASSSPRGSGETQYF. DNA of the CDR3: TGTGCCAGCAGCTCACCCAGAGGTTCGGGTGAGACCCAGTACTTC.

The chain uses TRBV4-1 and TRBJ1-5; D is undetermined. V shed 0 bases and J shed 5 bases, with 8 bases lying between them. This CDR3 region has 14 residues. Germline CDR1 and CDR2: MGHRA and YSYEKL. The CDR3 reads CASSQEREHQPQHF. The CDR3, as DNA: TGCGCCAGCAGCCAAGAGAGGGAGCATCAGCCCCAGCATTTT.